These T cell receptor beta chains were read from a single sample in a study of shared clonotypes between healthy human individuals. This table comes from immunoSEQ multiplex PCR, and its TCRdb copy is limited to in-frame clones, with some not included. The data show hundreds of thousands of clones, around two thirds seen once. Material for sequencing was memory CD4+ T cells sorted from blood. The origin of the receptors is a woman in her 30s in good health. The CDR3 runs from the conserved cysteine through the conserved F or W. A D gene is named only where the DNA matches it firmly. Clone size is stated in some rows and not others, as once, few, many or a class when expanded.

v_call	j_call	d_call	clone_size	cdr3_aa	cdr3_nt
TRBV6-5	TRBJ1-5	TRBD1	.	CASSSSGQGIWHF	TGTGCCAGCAGTTCGAGCGGACAGGGTATTTGGCATTTT
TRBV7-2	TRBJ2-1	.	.	CASSFAPDGIQFF	TGTGCCAGCAGCTTCGCGCCCGACGGGATTCAGTTCTTC
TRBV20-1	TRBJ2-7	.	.	CSARDSKLWYF	TGCAGTGCTAGAGATAGTAAGTTGTGGTACTTC
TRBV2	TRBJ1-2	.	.	CASGRDSNYGYTF	TGTGCCAGCGGCCGAGATTCTAACTATGGCTACACCTTC
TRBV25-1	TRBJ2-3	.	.	CATPLGSQDSQYF	TGTGCCACCCCCCTGGGTAGTCAGGATTCGCAGTATTTT
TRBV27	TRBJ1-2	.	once	CASSATRGRGYTF	TGTGCCAGCAGCGCTACAAGGGGTCGGGGCTACACCTTC
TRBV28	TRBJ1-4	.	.	CATTRTGFAMRLFF	TGTGCCACCACCCGAACGGGGTTCGCGATGAGACTGTTTTTT
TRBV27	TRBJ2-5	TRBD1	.	CASSAAGTGGYETQYF	TGTGCCAGCAGTGCAGCCGGGACAGGGGGATACGAGACCCAGTACTTC
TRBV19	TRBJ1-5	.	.	CASTGYEGQPQHF	TGTGCCAGCACAGGGTACGAAGGTCAGCCCCAGCATTTT
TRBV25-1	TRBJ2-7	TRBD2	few	CASSEGVAGGTEQYF	TGTGCCAGCAGTGAGGGCGTAGCGGGAGGGACCGAGCAGTACTTC
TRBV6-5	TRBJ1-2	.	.	CASSRTLENYGYTF	TGTGCCAGCAGCCGCACCCTAGAAAACTATGGCTACACCTTC
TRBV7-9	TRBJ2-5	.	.	CASSLALETQYF	TGTGCCAGCAGTCTAGCGCTTGAGACCCAGTACTTC
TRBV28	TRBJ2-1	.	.	CASRDYNEQFF	TGTGCCAGCCGGGACTACAATGAGCAGTTCTTC
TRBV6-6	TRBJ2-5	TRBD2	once	CASRKGLAGQETQYF	TGTGCCAGCAGGAAAGGACTAGCGGGGCAAGAGACCCAGTACTTC
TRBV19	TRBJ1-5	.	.	CASSIAWTDRRSQPQHF	TGTGCCAGTAGTATAGCCTGGACAGATAGAAGGTCTCAGCCCCAGCATTTT
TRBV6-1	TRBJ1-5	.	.	CASVPGRSLGPQHF	TGTGCCAGCGTTCCGGGACGGTCATTAGGGCCCCAGCATTTT
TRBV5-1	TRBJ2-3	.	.	CASSPQGGRERWDTQYF	TGCGCCAGCAGCCCCCAAGGGGGGCGGGAGAGGTGGGATACGCAGTATTTT
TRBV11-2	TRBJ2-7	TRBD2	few	CASSLGLASYEQYF	TGTGCCAGCAGCTTAGGACTAGCCTCCTACGAGCAGTACTTC
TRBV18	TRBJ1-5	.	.	CASSPAARNQPQHF	TGTGCCAGCTCCCCGGCAGCAAGGAATCAGCCCCAGCATTTT
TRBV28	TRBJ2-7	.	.	CASRSLSGSYEQYF	TGTGCCAGCAGGAGCCTTTCGGGGTCCTACGAGCAGTACTTC
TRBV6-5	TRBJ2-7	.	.	CASSYSSVAGSYEQYF	TGTGCCAGCAGTTACTCGAGCGTGGCGGGCTCCTACGAGCAGTACTTC
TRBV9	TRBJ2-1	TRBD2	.	CASSVAPLAGGNNEQFF	TGTGCCAGCAGCGTAGCCCCCCTAGCGGGAGGGAACAATGAGCAGTTCTTC
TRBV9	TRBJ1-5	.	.	CASSPGDHQPQHF	TGTGCCAGCAGCCCGGGGGATCATCAGCCCCAGCATTTT
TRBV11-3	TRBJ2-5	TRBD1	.	CASSHPGTVVEETQYF	TGTGCCAGCAGCCACCCCGGGACAGTAGTAGAAGAGACCCAGTACTTC
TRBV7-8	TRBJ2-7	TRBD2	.	CASSFSGRANEQYF	TGTGCCAGCAGCTTTAGCGGGAGGGCCAACGAGCAGTACTTC
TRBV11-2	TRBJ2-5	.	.	CASSSRLGQETQYF	TGTGCCAGCAGCTCTAGATTGGGGCAAGAGACCCAGTACTTC
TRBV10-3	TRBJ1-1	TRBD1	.	CAISAGGFGTEAFF	TGTGCCATCAGTGCAGGGGGATTCGGAACTGAAGCTTTCTTT
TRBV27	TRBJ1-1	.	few	CASGMTGMNTEAFF	TGTGCCAGCGGGATGACAGGAATGAACACTGAAGCTTTCTTT
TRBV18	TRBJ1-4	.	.	CASSRASRDEKLFF	TGTGCCAGCTCACGGGCGTCCCGTGATGAAAAACTGTTTTTT
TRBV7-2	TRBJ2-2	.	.	CASSFTPPNTGELFF	TGTGCCAGCAGCTTTACGCCGCCGAACACCGGGGAGCTGTTTTTT
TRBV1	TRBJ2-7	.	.	CTSSHPGRRDRAFTSSYEQYF	TGCACCAGCAGCCACCCCGGCCGCCGGGACAGGGCTTTTACTAGCTCCTACGAGCAGTACTTC
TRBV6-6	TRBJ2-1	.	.	CASSLEEALSYNEQFF	TGTGCCAGTTCGTTGGAGGAAGCGCTCTCCTACAATGAGCAGTTCTTC
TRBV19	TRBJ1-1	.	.	CASSPPHRISTEAFF	TGTGCCAGTAGTCCGCCGCATAGAATTAGCACTGAAGCTTTCTTT
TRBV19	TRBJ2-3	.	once	CASSNRDTDTQYF	TGTGCCAGTAGTAACAGGGACACAGATACGCAGTATTTT
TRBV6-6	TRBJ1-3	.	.	CASSSGLIGNTIYF	TGTGCCAGCAGTTCCGGGTTGATTGGAAACACCATATATTTT
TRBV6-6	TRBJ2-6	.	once	CASSKSGATGANVLTF	TGTGCCAGCAGTAAATCAGGGGCGACTGGGGCCAACGTCCTGACTTTC
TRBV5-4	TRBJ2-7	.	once	CASSSKGGSYEQYF	TGTGCCAGCAGCTCCAAAGGGGGATCCTACGAGCAGTACTTC
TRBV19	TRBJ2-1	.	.	CASSMDRDSGYNEQFF	TGTGCCAGTAGTATGGATAGAGACAGTGGCTACAATGAGCAGTTCTTC
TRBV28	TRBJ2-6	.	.	CASSFGVAGANVLTF	TGTGCCAGCAGTTTTGGAGTTGCTGGGGCCAACGTCCTGACTTTC
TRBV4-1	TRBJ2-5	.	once	CATLGKRTDQETQYF	TGCGCCACCCTTGGGAAAAGGACAGATCAAGAGACCCAGTACTTC
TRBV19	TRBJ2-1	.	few	CASSSRIEPSYNEQFF	TGTGCCAGTAGTAGTAGGATCGAGCCCTCCTACAATGAGCAGTTCTTC
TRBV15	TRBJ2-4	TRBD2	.	CATSREAAGRDIQYF	TGTGCCACCAGCAGAGAGGCAGCGGGACGAGACATTCAGTACTTC
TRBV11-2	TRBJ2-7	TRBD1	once	CASSSGTGGAYEQYF	TGTGCCAGCAGCTCAGGGACAGGGGGAGCCTACGAGCAGTACTTC
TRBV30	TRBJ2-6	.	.	CAWGNSNVLTF	TGTGCCTGGGGAAACTCCAACGTCCTGACTTTC
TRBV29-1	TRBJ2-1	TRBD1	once	CSVGVQGVYEQFF	TGCAGCGTTGGGGTACAGGGGGTATATGAGCAGTTCTTC
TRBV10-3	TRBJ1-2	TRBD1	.	CAISGTGTGEVTKVDGYTF	TGTGCCATCAGTGGCACCGGGACAGGGGAGGTCACTAAGGTCGATGGCTACACCTTC
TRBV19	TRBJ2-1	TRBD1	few	CASSTTTGTGGYNEQFF	TGTGCCAGTAGTACCACCACCGGGACAGGGGGATACAATGAGCAGTTCTTC
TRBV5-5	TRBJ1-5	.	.	CASSLGTVFGNQPQHF	TGTGCCAGCAGCTTGGGGACAGTCTTTGGCAATCAGCCCCAGCATTTT
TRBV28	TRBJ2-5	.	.	CASSFVATKTQYF	TGTGCCAGCAGTTTTGTAGCGACGAAGACCCAGTACTTC
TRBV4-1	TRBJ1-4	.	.	CASSQTGGEKLFF	TGCGCCAGCAGCCAAACGGGCGGTGAAAAACTGTTTTTT
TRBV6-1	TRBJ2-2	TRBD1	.	CASGTGHTLGELFF	TGTGCGTCTGGGACAGGACATACACTCGGGGAGCTGTTTTTT
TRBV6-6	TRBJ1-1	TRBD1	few	CASSNPTGGPNTEAFF	TGTGCCAGCAGTAATCCGACAGGGGGCCCGAACACTGAAGCTTTCTTT
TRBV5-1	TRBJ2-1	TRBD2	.	CASRSSGRNEQFF	TGCGCCAGCAGGTCTAGCGGCCGGAATGAGCAGTTCTTC
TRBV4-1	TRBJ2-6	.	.	CASAITGLLAGANVLTF	TGCGCCAGCGCTATCACAGGGTTATTAGCTGGGGCCAACGTCCTGACTTTC
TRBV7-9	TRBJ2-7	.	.	CASSTLGGAKGYEQYF	TGTGCCAGCAGCACCCTGGGCGGGGCTAAGGGCTACGAGCAGTACTTC
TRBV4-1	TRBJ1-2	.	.	CASSPGVGYGYTF	TGCGCCAGCAGCCCCGGGGTAGGCTATGGCTACACCTTC
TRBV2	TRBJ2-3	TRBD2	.	CASRIGLVGADTQYF	TGTGCCAGCAGGATAGGACTAGTCGGGGCGGATACGCAGTATTTT
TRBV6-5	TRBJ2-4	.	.	CASRGASNIQYF	TGTGCCAGCAGGGGGGCTAGCAACATTCAGTACTTC
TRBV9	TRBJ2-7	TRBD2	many	CASSPRGRLYEQYF	TGTGCCAGCAGCCCCCGCGGGAGACTCTACGAGCAGTACTTC